Reported below is one TCR beta chain. The antigen is not known. 13 Jbeta primers and 60 Vbeta primers were used for the PCR. Only in-frame clones appear in the TCRdb table, and some are missing; sequencing was by immunoSEQ multiplex PCR. The profile shows 100,000 to 150,000 clones, roughly four fifths of them singletons. Between the trimmed V and J ends, which lost 1 base and 7 bases, there was a span of 11 bases. The germline V gene has CDR1 SGHNT and CDR2 YYREEE (reference sequence). CDR3 size: 13 residues. This entry belongs to a study of cytomegalovirus exposure and HLA in healthy donors. Looking at the study overall: HLA-typed donors contributed some 87 million unique TCRs, which were held in an early data release. Study-wide points: It was reportedly the case that the classifier diagnosed cytomegalovirus status with high specificity and sensitivity. A few chains tied to CMV proved CMV antigen-specific in vitro. Per a later analysis, HLA-associated TCR beta chains showed more clonal expansion than other, equally common TCR beta chains.

J is TRBJ1-2 and V is TRBV5-4; D ambiguous. The sample comprised PBMCs. The receptor comes from a man younger than 30 in good health and CMV-seronegative. The CDR3 bases are TGTGCCAGCAGCTTGTTAGAGGGCCCTGGCTACACCTTC. This encodes CASSLLEGPGYTF. Combining the CDR3 with reference TRBV5-4 and TRBJ1-2 gives the whole variable domain ETGVTQSPTHLIKTRGQQVTLRCSSQSGHNTVSWYQQALGQGPQFIFQYYREEENGRGNFPPRFSGLQFPNYSSELNVNALELDDSALYLCASSLLEGPGYTFGSGTRLTVV.